A selection of T cell receptor beta chains follows, all from one sample in a study of shared clonotypes between healthy human individuals. Here immunoSEQ multiplex PCR was the method, and the copy in TCRdb shows in-frame clones only, minus some. Of about 1.5 million clones listed, approximately 98% are singletons. Sequenced: naive CD4+ T cells sorted from blood. The receptors stem from a man aged 30 to 45 in good health. CDR3s leave out the opening cysteine and the closing phenylalanine or tryptophan. Some rows mark clone size as missing; the rest say once, few, many or name a class of expanded clone.

clone_size: -
v_call: TRBV2
j_call: TRBJ2-3
cdr3_length: 14
cdr3_aa: ASSDWTSGEGDTQY

clone_size: -
v_call: TRBV19
j_call: TRBJ1-5
cdr3_length: 14
cdr3_aa: ASSTSGQGGYQPQH

clone_size: -
v_call: TRBV5-1
j_call: TRBJ2-3
cdr3_length: 12
cdr3_aa: ASSLGQATDTQY

clone_size: -
v_call: TRBV11-2
j_call: TRBJ1-1
cdr3_length: 14
cdr3_aa: ASSLVFRNMNTEAF

clone_size: once
v_call: TRBV5-1
j_call: TRBJ2-1
cdr3_length: 13
cdr3_aa: ASSSIPASGDEQF

clone_size: once
v_call: TRBV19
j_call: TRBJ2-1
cdr3_length: 17
cdr3_aa: ASSIAPIYREGGQHEQF

clone_size: -
v_call: TRBV11-2
j_call: TRBJ2-1
cdr3_length: 14
cdr3_aa: ASSPFSGSSRLEQF

clone_size: -
v_call: TRBV28
j_call: TRBJ2-2
cdr3_length: 19
cdr3_aa: ASTAFLPGLAPGSGTGELF

clone_size: -
v_call: TRBV5-1
j_call: TRBJ2-7
cdr3_length: 13
cdr3_aa: ASSLLAGATYEQY

clone_size: -
v_call: TRBV18
j_call: TRBJ2-7
cdr3_length: 13
cdr3_aa: ASSPTGLRSYEQY

clone_size: -
v_call: TRBV28
j_call: TRBJ2-7
cdr3_length: 14
cdr3_aa: ASSPQGLADTYEQY

clone_size: -
v_call: TRBV5-1
j_call: TRBJ2-5
cdr3_length: 13
cdr3_aa: ASSLTGGLWETQY

clone_size: -
v_call: TRBV14
j_call: TRBJ2-3
cdr3_length: 11
cdr3_aa: ASSHLLTDTQY

clone_size: -
v_call: TRBV6-6
j_call: TRBJ2-2
cdr3_length: 14
cdr3_aa: ASSLPSGRTAGELF

clone_size: -
v_call: TRBV9
j_call: TRBJ2-2
cdr3_length: 15
cdr3_aa: ASSEGVGAANTGELF

clone_size: -
v_call: TRBV19
j_call: TRBJ2-7
cdr3_length: 12
cdr3_aa: ASSERDGTYEQY

clone_size: -
v_call: TRBV7-2
j_call: TRBJ2-1
cdr3_length: 12
cdr3_aa: ASSFVSSYNEQF

clone_size: -
v_call: TRBV7-6
j_call: TRBJ1-5
cdr3_length: 13
cdr3_aa: ASSLSAGRNQPQH

clone_size: -
v_call: TRBV5-4
j_call: TRBJ2-5
cdr3_length: 13
cdr3_aa: ASSLGTSYQETQY

clone_size: -
v_call: TRBV10-2
j_call: TRBJ2-7
cdr3_length: 13
cdr3_aa: ASSERQGIPYEQY

clone_size: -
v_call: TRBV19
j_call: TRBJ2-1
cdr3_length: 14
cdr3_aa: ASSPRTGGIYNEQF

clone_size: -
v_call: TRBV5-1
j_call: TRBJ2-5
cdr3_length: 13
cdr3_aa: ASSLSGGSGETQY

clone_size: -
v_call: TRBV5-4
j_call: TRBJ2-7
cdr3_length: 13
cdr3_aa: ASSDTMGGTYEQY

clone_size: -
v_call: TRBV30
j_call: TRBJ2-3
cdr3_length: 14
cdr3_aa: AWSTGLAGTADTQY

clone_size: -
v_call: TRBV5-1
j_call: TRBJ2-1
cdr3_length: 13
cdr3_aa: ASSPPGGLYNEQF

clone_size: -
v_call: TRBV7-2
j_call: TRBJ2-3
cdr3_length: 11
cdr3_aa: ASSLGRTDTQY

clone_size: -
v_call: TRBV30
j_call: TRBJ2-7
cdr3_length: 12
cdr3_aa: AWSLPRLSYEQY

clone_size: once
v_call: TRBV6-5
j_call: TRBJ2-2
cdr3_length: 14
cdr3_aa: ASSYSSLAFTGELF

clone_size: -
v_call: TRBV18
j_call: TRBJ2-2
cdr3_length: 13
cdr3_aa: ASSPQQGDTGELF

clone_size: -
v_call: TRBV27
j_call: TRBJ2-3
cdr3_length: 13
cdr3_aa: ASSLHESSTDTQY

clone_size: -
v_call: TRBV2
j_call: TRBJ2-7
cdr3_length: 9
cdr3_aa: ASSEEGEQY

clone_size: once
v_call: TRBV15
j_call: TRBJ2-1
cdr3_length: 14
cdr3_aa: ATSTRTSGNYNEQF

clone_size: -
v_call: TRBV15
j_call: TRBJ1-1
cdr3_length: 11
cdr3_aa: ATRDRGNTEAF

clone_size: once
v_call: TRBV15
j_call: TRBJ2-6
cdr3_length: 11
cdr3_aa: ATSRGGANVLT

clone_size: once
v_call: TRBV19
j_call: TRBJ2-1
cdr3_length: 13
cdr3_aa: ASSIVRVRYNEQF

clone_size: -
v_call: TRBV7-2
j_call: TRBJ2-7
cdr3_length: 12
cdr3_aa: ASSLGPGTYEQY

clone_size: -
v_call: TRBV6-1
j_call: TRBJ1-1
cdr3_length: 13
cdr3_aa: ASSRGLLKNTEAF

clone_size: -
v_call: TRBV2
j_call: TRBJ2-3
cdr3_length: 10
cdr3_aa: ASRGVTDTQY

clone_size: once
v_call: TRBV28
j_call: TRBJ2-6
cdr3_length: 15
cdr3_aa: ASSTDTWSSGANVLT

clone_size: -
v_call: TRBV7-3
j_call: TRBJ2-3
cdr3_length: 17
cdr3_aa: ASSLRVAPTRGVTDTQY

clone_size: -
v_call: TRBV7-9
j_call: TRBJ1-4
cdr3_length: 12
cdr3_aa: ASSLDRGNEKLF

clone_size: -
v_call: TRBV2
j_call: TRBJ2-5
cdr3_length: 11
cdr3_aa: ASSGTSGMTQY

clone_size: -
v_call: TRBV14
j_call: TRBJ2-7
cdr3_length: 17
cdr3_aa: ASSLGGMRGGPEAYEQY

clone_size: -
v_call: TRBV7-2
j_call: TRBJ2-7
cdr3_length: 14
cdr3_aa: ASSPGWTKFPYEQY

clone_size: -
v_call: TRBV28
j_call: TRBJ2-3
cdr3_length: 13
cdr3_aa: ASRRAGGVTDTQY

clone_size: -
v_call: TRBV29-1
j_call: TRBJ2-3
cdr3_length: 11
cdr3_aa: SVSGTSTDTQY

clone_size: -
v_call: TRBV28
j_call: TRBJ2-7
cdr3_length: 13
cdr3_aa: ASSTPGREGLEQY